These 10 T cell receptor beta chains share one sample of origin, sequenced in a study of shared clonotypes between healthy human individuals. Sequencing used immunoSEQ multiplex PCR; TCRdb keeps in-frame clones, though not all of them. The sample records about 1 million clones, around 76% being singletons. Sample: memory CD4+ T cells sorted from blood. The subset was: CD45RA-negative fraction. The receptors here all came from a man between 18 and 29 years old in good health.

This sequence joins TRBV6-1 and TRBJ1-2; TRBD1 aligns across 8 bases. Germline V gene data show CDR1 as MNHNS and CDR2 as SASEGT. V was pared by 3 bases and J by 13 bases, with 10 bases of the junction left unmatched. CDR3 length: 13 amino acids. In DNA form, the CDR3 reads TGTGCCAGCAGTGAGACCCAGGACAGGGCCCTCACCTTC. It encodes CASSETQDRALTF.

This sequence joins TRBV5-8 and TRBJ2-4; no reliable D call. CDR3 length: 13 residues. Germline V gives CDR1 SGHTS, CDR2 YDEGEE. V lost 0 bases and J lost 1, with 2 bases in between. For the CDR3, the DNA is TGTGCCAGCAGCTTGGCCGCCAAAAACATTCAGTACTTC. Amino acid sequence: CASSLAAKNIQYF.

The chain recombines TRBV18 with TRBJ2-7, with TRBD1 matching over 10 bases. V shed 3 bases, J shed 3 bases, and the junction held 5 bases outside the gene matches. Germline-derived CDR1 and CDR2 are KGHSH and LQKENI. This CDR3 contains 15 residues. The CDR3 reads CASSPPTGGYYEQYF. CDR3 nucleotides: TGTGCCAGCTCACCCCCGACAGGGGGCTACTACGAGCAGTACTTC.

The V call is TRBV7-9, the J call TRBJ2-5; the D is unclear. The CDR3 has 13 residues. Germline V CDR1 and CDR2: SEHNR, FQNEAQ (reference sequence). Between the trimmed V and J ends, which lost 4 bases and 0 bases, there was a span of 6 bases. CDR3 sequence reads: CASSWINQETQYF. CDR3 nucleotides: TGTGCCAGCAGCTGGATAAACCAAGAGACCCAGTACTTC.

The rearrangement joins TRBV6-5 to TRBJ2-1; TRBD2 aligns across 11 bases. The junction had 11 bases not matched to a gene; V was cut back by 6 bases and J by 10 bases. Germline-derived CDR1 and CDR2 are MNHEY and SVGAGI. CDR3 length: 15 amino acids. The CDR3 loop is CASSQDTSGSGEQFF. In nucleotides, the CDR3 is TGTGCCAGCAGCCAAGACACTAGCGGGAGCGGCGAGCAGTTCTTC.

V usage is TRBV7-6 and J usage is TRBJ2-1; 14 nucleotides line up with TRBD2. Germline CDR1 and CDR2: SGHVS and FNYEAQ. The V and J ends lost 5 bases and 4 bases, in that order; junction bases with no gene match: 16. This CDR3 region has 20 residues. Here the CDR3 DNA reads TGTGCCAGCAGCCTTAAAATCGCGGGACTAGCGGGGGCGGAATACAATGAGCAGTTCTTC. Encoded protein: CASSLKIAGLAGAEYNEQFF.

This sequence joins TRBV5-1 and TRBJ2-3, with D perhaps TRBD2 (5 bases). The ends were cut back, 5 bases at V and 2 bases at J, with 12 bases in the middle. CDR1 and CDR2 from the germline V gene are SGHRS and YFSETQ. The CDR3 length is 14 residues. CDR3 in amino acids: CASREDRDTDTQYF. CDR3 coding DNA: TGCGCCAGCAGGGAGGACCGGGACACAGATACGCAGTATTTT. Variable domain in full (rest from reference TRBV5-1 and TRBJ2-3): KAGVTQTPRYLIKTRGQQVTLSCSPISGHRSVSWYQQTPGQGLQFLFEYFSETQRNKGNFPGRFSGRQFSNSRSEMNVSTLELGDSALYLCASREDRDTDTQYFGPGTRLTVL.

The J gene is TRBJ2-2, the V gene TRBV11-2; no clear D. The CDR3 runs 14 residues. V dropped 5 bases and J dropped 4 bases, with 11 bases sitting between them. Per germline, CDR1 SGHAT and CDR2 FQNNGV. The CDR3 region is CASSPEIATGELFF. The CDR3, as DNA: TGTGCCAGCAGCCCCGAGATCGCCACCGGGGAGCTGTTTTTT.

The chain uses TRBV6-4 and TRBJ1-6; a possible D gene is TRBD1 (5 bases). CDR1 and CDR2 from the germline V gene are MRHNA and SNTAGT. This CDR3 has 16 amino acids. The V gene lost 6 bases and the J gene lost 2 bases, with 14 bases spanning the gap. The CDR3 here is CASRVFGGTYNSPLHF. As DNA, the CDR3 is TGTGCCAGCAGGGTATTCGGGGGAACCTATAATTCACCCCTCCACTTT.

The chain carries TRBV7-9 and TRBJ2-7, with D hard to call. Trimming removed 0 bases at V and 2 bases at J, with 8 bases between. This CDR3 region has 14 residues. The germline CDR1 and CDR2 sequences are SEHNR and FQNEAQ (reference sequence). CDR3 loop: CASSLASPPYEQYF. Here the CDR3 DNA reads TGTGCCAGCAGCTTAGCGAGCCCTCCCTACGAGCAGTACTTC. The variable domain in full, with the rest retrieved from reference TRBV7-9 and TRBJ2-7, is DTGVSQNPRHKITKRGQNVTFRCDPISEHNRLYWYRQTLGQGPEFLTYFQNEAQLEKSRLLSDRFSAERPKGSFSTLEIQRTEQGDSAMYLCASSLASPPYEQYFGPGTRLTVT.